This T cell receptor beta chain originates from a study of regulatory T cells in long-lasting Graves disease. Notes on the study in general: Patients whose Graves' disease persisted exhibited lower TCR diversity than those newly diagnosed. Favoring TRBV28, TRBJ1-2 and TRBJ2-5 was a feature seen in persistent disease.

Arm-PCR with iRepertoire HTBI primers amplified the CDR3 regions for these TCR beta libraries. MiXCR was run by TCRdb on the multiplex PCR reads, yielding one entry per CDR3 protein. This sample carries hundreds of thousands of distinct CDR3 sequences, roughly 15% of them seen once, and the ten largest clones take about 20%. As for this clonotype: Its antigen remains unidentified.

Time point given: newly diagnosed GD, antithyroid drugs for less than 3 months. RNA extracted from PBMCs served as the sequencing template. Graves' disease was diagnosed by American Thyroid Association guidelines. This CDR3 region has 17 residues. CDR1 is SGDLS, CDR2 YYNGEE, per germline. With V trimmed by 0 bases and J by 8 bases, 10 bases remained unmatched. The same specimen was also included in a second study, on T cells in Graves' hyperthyroidism and ophthalmopathy. That work adds: Stable hyperthyroidism: no ophthalmopathy progression over 18 months of follow-up.

Material: peripheral blood mononuclear cells (PBMCs), obtained at new diagnosis, from a patient treated with antithyroid drugs. The chain links TRBV9 to TRBJ2-1; 11 bases are a match to TRBD2. The sequence came from a woman in her 30s with Graves disease. Here the CDR3 reads CASSVGGWASGGYEQFF. Here the CDR3 DNA reads TGTGCCAGCAGCGTAGGAGGGTGGGCTAGCGGGGGGTATGAGCAGTTCTTC. The complete variable domain, with remaining parts taken from reference TRBV9 and TRBJ2-1, reads DSGVTQTPKHLITATGQRVTLRCSPRSGDLSVYWYQQSLDQGLQFLIQYYNGEERAKGNILERFSAQQFPDLHSELNLSSLELGDSALYFCASSVGGWASGGYEQFFGPGTRLTVL.